This T cell receptor (beta chain) was identified in a study of blood T cells in healthy people across ages. From germline, CDR1 is MGHDK and CDR2 SYGVNS. V lost 1 base to trimming and J lost 4 bases, with 10 bases between them. This CDR3 is built from 14 residues. General study results and limits: In these data, TCR beta diversity tracked strongly with naive T cell percentage. Unknown CMV status may confound age-related changes in expanded clones.

Primed by a sample-barcoded 5' primer and a J-beta primer mix, a second PCR proceeded for roughly 7 to 12 cycles. Each CDR3 protein is one row after TCRdb ran MiXCR on the 5' RACE reads. The sample holds 710,000 or so distinct CDR3 sequences, approximately 22% seen once. Regarding this clonotype: Its target is unknown.

Sequenced: blood. The source of this sequence is a man aged 65-85 years in good health. V usage is TRBV25-1 and J usage is TRBJ1-2; D gene ambiguous. The CDR3 region has the DNA TGTGCCAGCAGTGAATTGGGTTTGGGCTATGGCTACACCTTC. This codes for CASSELGLGYGYTF.